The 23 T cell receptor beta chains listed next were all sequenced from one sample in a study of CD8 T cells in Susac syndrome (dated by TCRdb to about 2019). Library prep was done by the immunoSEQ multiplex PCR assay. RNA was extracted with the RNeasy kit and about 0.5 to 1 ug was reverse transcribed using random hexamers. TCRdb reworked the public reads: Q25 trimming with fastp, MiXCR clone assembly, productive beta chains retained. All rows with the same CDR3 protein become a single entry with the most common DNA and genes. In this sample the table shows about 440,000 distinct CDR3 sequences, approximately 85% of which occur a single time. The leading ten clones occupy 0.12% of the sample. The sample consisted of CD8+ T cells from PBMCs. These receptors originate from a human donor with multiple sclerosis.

CDR3 DNA sequence: TGTGCCAGCAGCTCATTCGCAGTCTACGAGCAGTACTTC. As protein: CASSSFAVYEQYF. The rearrangement uses TRBV5-4 and TRBJ2-7; D uncertain. Germline V gene lookup returns CDR1 SGHNT and CDR2 YYREEE (reference sequence). The CDR3 has 13 amino acids. Trimming stripped 3 bases from V and 3 bases from J, with 10 bases between.

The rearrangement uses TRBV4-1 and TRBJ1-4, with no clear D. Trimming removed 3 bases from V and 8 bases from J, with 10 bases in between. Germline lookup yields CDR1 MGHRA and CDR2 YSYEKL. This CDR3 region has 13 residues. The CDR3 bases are TGCGCCAGCAGCCAGGATCCCGACGAAAAACTGTTTTTT. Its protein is CASSQDPDEKLFF.

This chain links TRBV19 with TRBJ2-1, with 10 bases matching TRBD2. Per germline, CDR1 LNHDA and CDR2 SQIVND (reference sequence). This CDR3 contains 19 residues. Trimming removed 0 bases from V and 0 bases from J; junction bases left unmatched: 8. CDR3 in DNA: TGTGCCAGTAGTATAGACAGGCTAGCGGGGGCCCGCTCCTACAATGAGCAGTTCTTC. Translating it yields CASSIDRLAGARSYNEQFF.

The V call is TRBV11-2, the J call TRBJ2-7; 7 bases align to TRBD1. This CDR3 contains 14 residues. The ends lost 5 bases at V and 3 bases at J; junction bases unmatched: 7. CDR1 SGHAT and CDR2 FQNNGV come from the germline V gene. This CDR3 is CASSHAGTVYEQYF. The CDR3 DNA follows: TGTGCCAGCAGCCACGCCGGGACAGTCTACGAGCAGTACTTC.

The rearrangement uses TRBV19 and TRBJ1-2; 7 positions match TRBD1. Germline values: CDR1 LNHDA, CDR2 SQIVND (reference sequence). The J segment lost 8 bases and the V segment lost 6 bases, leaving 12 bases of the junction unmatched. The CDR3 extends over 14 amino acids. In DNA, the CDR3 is TGTGCCAGTAGCCCACAGGGGATCGTCGGCGGCTACACCTTC. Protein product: CASSPQGIVGGYTF.

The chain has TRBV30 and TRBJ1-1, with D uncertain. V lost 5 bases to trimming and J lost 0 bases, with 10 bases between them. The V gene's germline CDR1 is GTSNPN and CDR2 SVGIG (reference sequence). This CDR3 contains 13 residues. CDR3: CAWDPGLNTEAFF. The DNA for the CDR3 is TGTGCCTGGGACCCTGGATTGAACACTGAAGCTTTCTTT.

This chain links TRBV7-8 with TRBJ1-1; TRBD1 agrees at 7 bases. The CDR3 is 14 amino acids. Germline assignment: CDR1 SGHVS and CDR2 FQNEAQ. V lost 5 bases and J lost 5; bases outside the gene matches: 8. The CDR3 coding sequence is TGTGCCAGCAGCCAAAACAGGGGAGGGACTGAAGCTTTCTTT. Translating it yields CASSQNRGGTEAFF.

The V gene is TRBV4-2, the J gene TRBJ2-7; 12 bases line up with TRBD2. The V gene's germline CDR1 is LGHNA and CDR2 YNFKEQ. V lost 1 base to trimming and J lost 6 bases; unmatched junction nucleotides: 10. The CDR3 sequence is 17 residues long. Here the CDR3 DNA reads TGTGCCAGCAGCCAAGGTGGGGGAGGACTAGCGGGGAGCGAGCAGTACTTC. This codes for CASSQGGGGLAGSEQYF.

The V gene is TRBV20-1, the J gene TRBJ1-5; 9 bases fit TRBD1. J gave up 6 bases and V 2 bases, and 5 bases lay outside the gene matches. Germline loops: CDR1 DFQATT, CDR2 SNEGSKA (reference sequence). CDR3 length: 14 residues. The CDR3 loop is CSARKGQGSQPQHF. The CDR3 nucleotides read TGCAGTGCTAGAAAGGGACAGGGTAGTCAGCCCCAGCATTTT.

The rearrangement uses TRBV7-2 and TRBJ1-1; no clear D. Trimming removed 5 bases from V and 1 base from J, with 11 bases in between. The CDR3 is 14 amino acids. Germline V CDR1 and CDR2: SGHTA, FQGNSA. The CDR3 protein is CASSRTAQNTEAFF. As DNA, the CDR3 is TGTGCCAGCAGCCGCACCGCCCAGAACACTGAAGCTTTCTTT.

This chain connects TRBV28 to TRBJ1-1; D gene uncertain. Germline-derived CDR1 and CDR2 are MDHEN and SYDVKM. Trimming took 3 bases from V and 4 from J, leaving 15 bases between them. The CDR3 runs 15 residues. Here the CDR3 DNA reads TGTGCCAGCAGTTTTGGTTTGCAGCCCAGCACTGAAGCTTTCTTT. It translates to CASSFGLQPSTEAFF.

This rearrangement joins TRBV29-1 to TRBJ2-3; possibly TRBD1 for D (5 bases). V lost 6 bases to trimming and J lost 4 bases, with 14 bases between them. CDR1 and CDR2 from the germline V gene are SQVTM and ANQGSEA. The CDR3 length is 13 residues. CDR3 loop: CSVAYQGADTQYF. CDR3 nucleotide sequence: TGCAGCGTCGCGTATCAGGGTGCAGATACGCAGTATTTT.

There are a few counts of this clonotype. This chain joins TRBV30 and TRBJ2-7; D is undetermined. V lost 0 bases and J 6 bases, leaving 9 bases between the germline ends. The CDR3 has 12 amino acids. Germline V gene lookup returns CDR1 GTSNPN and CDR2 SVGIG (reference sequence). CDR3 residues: CAWSVSLAEQYF. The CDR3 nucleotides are TGTGCCTGGAGTGTCTCCCTCGCCGAGCAGTACTTC.

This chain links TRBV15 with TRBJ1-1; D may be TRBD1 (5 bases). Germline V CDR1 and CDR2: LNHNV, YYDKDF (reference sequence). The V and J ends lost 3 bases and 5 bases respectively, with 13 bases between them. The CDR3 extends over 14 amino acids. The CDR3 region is CATSRAGIGTEAFF. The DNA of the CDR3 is TGTGCCACCAGCAGGGCAGGGATAGGAACTGAAGCTTTCTTT.

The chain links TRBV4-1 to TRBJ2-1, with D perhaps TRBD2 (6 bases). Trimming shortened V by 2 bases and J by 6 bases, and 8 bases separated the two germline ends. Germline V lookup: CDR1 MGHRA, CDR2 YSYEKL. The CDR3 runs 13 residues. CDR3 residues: CASSQWGVNEQFF. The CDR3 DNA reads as TGCGCCAGCAGCCAATGGGGGGTCAATGAGCAGTTCTTC.

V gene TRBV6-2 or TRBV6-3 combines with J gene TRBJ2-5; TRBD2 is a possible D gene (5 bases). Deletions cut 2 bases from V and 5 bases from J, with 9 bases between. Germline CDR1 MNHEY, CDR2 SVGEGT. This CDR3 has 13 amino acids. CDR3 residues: CASSYDGIETQYF. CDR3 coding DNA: TGTGCCAGCAGTTACGACGGGATTGAGACCCAGTACTTC.

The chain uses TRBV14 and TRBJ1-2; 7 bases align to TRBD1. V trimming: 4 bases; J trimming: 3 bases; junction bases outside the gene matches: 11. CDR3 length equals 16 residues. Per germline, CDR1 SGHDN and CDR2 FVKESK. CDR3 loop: CASSPSARGGDYGYTF. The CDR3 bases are TGTGCCAGCAGCCCCTCCGCCAGGGGGGGAGACTATGGCTACACCTTC.

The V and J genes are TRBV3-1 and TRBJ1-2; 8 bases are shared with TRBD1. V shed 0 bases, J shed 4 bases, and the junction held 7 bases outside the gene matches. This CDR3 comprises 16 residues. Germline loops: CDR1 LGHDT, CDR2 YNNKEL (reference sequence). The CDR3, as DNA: TGTGCCAGCAGCCAAGATCACAGGACAGGGTTCTATGGCTACACCTTC. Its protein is CASSQDHRTGFYGYTF.

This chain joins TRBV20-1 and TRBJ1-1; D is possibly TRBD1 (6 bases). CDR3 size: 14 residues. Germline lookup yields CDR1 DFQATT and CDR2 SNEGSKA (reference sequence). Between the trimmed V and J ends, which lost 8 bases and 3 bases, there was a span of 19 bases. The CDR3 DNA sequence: TGCAGTTTTAGCCCCCGGGGGCGGTACACTGAAGCTTTCTTT. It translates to CSFSPRGRYTEAFF.

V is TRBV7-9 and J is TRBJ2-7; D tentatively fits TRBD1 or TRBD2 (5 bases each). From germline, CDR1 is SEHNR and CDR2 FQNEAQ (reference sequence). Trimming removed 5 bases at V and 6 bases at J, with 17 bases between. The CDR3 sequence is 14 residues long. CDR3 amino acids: CASSPWDRQLEQYF. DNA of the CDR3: TGTGCCAGCAGCCCCTGGGACCGCCAGCTCGAGCAGTACTTC.

The CDR3 protein is CASSQVLGPSATDTQYF. The CDR3 nucleotides are TGCGCCAGCAGCCAAGTTTTAGGTCCCTCGGCCACAGATACGCAGTATTTT. This sequence joins TRBV4-1 and TRBJ2-3; no definite D call. Germline assignment: CDR1 MGHRA and CDR2 YSYEKL. The CDR3 runs 17 residues. Deletions cut 1 base from V and 2 bases from J, with 16 bases between.

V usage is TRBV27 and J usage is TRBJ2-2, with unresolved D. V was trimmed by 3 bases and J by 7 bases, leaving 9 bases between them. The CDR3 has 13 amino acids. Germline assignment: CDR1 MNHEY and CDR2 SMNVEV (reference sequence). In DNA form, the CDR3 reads TGTGCCAGCAGTTTTGGGTCCCACGGGGAGCTGTTTTTT. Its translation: CASSFGSHGELFF.

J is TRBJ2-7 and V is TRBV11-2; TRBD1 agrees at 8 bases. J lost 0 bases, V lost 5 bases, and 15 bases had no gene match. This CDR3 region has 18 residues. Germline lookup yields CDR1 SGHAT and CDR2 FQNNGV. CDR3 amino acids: CASSTPGQDPALSYEQYF. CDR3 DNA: TGTGCCAGCAGCACCCCGGGACAGGATCCTGCCCTCTCCTACGAGCAGTACTTC.